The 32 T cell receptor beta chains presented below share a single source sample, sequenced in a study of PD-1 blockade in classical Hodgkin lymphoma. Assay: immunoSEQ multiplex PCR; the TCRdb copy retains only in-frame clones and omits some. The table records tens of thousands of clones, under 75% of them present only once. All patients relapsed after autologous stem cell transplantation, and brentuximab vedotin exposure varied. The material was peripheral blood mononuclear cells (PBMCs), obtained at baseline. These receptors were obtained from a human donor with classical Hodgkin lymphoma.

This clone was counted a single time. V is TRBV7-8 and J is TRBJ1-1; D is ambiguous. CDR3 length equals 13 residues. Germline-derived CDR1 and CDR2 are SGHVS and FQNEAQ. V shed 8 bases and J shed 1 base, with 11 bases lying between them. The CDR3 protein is CASFIHKNTEAFF. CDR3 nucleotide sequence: TGTGCCAGCTTCATTCACAAGAACACTGAAGCTTTCTTT.

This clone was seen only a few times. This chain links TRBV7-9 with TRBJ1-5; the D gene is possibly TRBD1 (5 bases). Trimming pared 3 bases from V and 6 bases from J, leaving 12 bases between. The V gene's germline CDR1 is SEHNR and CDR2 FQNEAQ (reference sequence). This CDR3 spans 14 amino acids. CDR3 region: CASSLGGVGQPQHF. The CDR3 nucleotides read TGTGCCAGCAGCTTGGGAGGGGTGGGTCAGCCCCAGCATTTT.

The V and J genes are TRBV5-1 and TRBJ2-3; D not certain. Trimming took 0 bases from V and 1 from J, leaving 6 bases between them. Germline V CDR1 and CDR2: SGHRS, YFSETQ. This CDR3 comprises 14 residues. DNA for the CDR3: TGCGCCAGCAGCTTGGTCCGGGGCACAGATACGCAGTATTTT. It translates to CASSLVRGTDTQYF. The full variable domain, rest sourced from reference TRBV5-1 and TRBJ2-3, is KAGVTQTPRYLIKTRGQQVTLSCSPISGHRSVSWYQQTPGQGLQFLFEYFSETQRNKGNFPGRFSGRQFSNSRSEMNVSTLELGDSALYLCASSLVRGTDTQYFGPGTRLTVL.

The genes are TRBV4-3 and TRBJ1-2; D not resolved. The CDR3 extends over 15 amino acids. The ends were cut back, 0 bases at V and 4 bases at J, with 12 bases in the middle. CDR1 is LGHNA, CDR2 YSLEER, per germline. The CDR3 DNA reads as TGCGCCAGCAGCCAAGATGGCGGGGTGGGCTATGGCTACACCTTC. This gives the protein CASSQDGGVGYGYTF.

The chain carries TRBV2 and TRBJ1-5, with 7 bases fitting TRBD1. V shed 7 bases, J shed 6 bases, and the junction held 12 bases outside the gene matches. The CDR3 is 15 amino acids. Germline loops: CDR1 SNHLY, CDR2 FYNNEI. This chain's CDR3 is CASTREGQGGQPQHF. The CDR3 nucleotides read TGTGCCAGCACCCGAGAGGGGCAGGGGGGTCAGCCCCAGCATTTT. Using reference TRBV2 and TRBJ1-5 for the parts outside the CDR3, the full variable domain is EPEVTQTPSHQVTQMGQEVILRCVPISNHLYFYWYRQILGQKVEFLVSFYNNEISEKSEIFDDQFSVERPDGSNFTLKIRSTKLEDSAMYFCASTREGQGGQPQHFGDGTRLSIL.

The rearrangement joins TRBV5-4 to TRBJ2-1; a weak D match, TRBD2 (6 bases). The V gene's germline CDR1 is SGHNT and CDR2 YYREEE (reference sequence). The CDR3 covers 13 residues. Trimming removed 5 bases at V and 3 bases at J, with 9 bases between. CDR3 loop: CASSRRVYNEQFF. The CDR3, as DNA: TGTGCCAGCAGTCGGAGGGTCTACAATGAGCAGTTCTTC.

CDR3 nucleotides: TGTGCCACTGAAGAAAGACTAGCGAACAACAATGAGCAGTTCTTC. Translated: CATEERLANNNEQFF. The chain is built from TRBV10-3 and TRBJ2-1; 8 positions match TRBD2. The CDR3 covers 15 residues. J was trimmed by 5 bases and V by 10 bases; bases with no gene match: 13. Germline lookup yields CDR1 ENHRY and CDR2 SYGVKD.

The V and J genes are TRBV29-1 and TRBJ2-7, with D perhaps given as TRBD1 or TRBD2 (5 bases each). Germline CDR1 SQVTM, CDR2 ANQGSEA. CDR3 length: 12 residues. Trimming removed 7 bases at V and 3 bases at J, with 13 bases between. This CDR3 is CSAGTFRYEQYF. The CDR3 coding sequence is TGCAGCGCAGGGACGTTCCGCTACGAGCAGTACTTC.

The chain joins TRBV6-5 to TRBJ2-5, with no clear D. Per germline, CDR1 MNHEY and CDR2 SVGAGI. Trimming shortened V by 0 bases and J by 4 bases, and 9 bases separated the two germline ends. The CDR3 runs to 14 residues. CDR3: CASSYSRNPETQYF. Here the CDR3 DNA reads TGTGCCAGCAGTTACTCCAGAAACCCAGAGACCCAGTACTTC.

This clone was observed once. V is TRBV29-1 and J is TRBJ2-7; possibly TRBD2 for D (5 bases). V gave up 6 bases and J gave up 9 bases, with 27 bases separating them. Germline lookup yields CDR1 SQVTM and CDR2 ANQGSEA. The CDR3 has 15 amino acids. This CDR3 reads CSVNPPAGNPIVQYF. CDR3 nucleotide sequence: TGCAGCGTGAACCCCCCGGCGGGCAATCCTATTGTGCAGTACTTC.

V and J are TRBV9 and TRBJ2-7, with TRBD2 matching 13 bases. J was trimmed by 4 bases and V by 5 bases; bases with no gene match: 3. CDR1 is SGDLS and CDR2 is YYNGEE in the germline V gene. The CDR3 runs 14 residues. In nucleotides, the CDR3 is TGTGCCAGCAGTGAGACTAGCGGGGGGTACGAGCAGTACTTC. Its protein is CASSETSGGYEQYF.

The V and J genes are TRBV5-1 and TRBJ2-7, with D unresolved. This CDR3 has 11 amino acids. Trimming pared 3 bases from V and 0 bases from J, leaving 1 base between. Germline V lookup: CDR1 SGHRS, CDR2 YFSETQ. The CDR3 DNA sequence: TGCGCCAGCAGCTCCTCCTACGAGCAGTACTTC. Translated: CASSSSYEQYF.

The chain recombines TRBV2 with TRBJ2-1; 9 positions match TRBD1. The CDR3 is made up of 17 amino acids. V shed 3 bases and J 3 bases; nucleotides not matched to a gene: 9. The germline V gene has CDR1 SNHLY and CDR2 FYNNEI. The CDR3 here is CASSDSMTGGIYNEQFF. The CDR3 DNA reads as TGTGCCAGCAGTGATTCTATGACAGGGGGAATCTACAATGAGCAGTTCTTC.

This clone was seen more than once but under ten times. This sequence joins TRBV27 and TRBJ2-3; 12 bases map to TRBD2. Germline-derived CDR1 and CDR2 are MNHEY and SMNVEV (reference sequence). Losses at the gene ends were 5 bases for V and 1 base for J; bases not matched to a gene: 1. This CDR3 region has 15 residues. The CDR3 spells CASSPSGRGTDTQYF. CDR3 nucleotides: TGTGCCAGCAGTCCTAGCGGGAGGGGCACAGATACGCAGTATTTT.

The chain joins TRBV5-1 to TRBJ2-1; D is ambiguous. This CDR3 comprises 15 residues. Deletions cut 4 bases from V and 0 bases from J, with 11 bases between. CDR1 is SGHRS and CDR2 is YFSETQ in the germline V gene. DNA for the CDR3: TGCGCCAGCAGCACCGACCCGAGCTCCTACAATGAGCAGTTCTTC. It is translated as CASSTDPSSYNEQFF. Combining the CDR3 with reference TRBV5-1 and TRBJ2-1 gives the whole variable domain KAGVTQTPRYLIKTRGQQVTLSCSPISGHRSVSWYQQTPGQGLQFLFEYFSETQRNKGNFPGRFSGRQFSNSRSEMNVSTLELGDSALYLCASSTDPSSYNEQFFGPGTRLTVL.

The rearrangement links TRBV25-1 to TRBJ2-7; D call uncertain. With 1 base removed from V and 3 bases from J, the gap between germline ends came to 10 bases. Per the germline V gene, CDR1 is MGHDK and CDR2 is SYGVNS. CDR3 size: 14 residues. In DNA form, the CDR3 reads TGTGCCAGCAGTGAATTGGGATTTGGCTACGAGCAGTACTTC. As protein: CASSELGFGYEQYF.

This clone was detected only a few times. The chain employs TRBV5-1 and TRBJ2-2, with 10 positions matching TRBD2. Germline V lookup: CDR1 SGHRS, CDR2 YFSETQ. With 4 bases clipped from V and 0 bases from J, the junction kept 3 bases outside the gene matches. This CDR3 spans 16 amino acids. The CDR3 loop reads CASSRTSGPNTGELFF. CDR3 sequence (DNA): TGCGCCAGCAGCCGGACTAGCGGCCCGAACACCGGGGAGCTGTTTTTT.

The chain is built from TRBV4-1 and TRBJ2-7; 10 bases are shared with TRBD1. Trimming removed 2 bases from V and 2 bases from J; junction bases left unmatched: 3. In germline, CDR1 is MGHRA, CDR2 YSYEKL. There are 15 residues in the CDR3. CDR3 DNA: TGCGCCAGCAGCCAATCCGGGACAGGGGCCTACGAGCAGTACTTC. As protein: CASSQSGTGAYEQYF.

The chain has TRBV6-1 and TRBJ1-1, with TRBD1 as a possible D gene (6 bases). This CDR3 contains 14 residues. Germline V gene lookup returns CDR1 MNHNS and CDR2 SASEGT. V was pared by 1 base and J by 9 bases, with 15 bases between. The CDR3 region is CASSEGQAREKAFF. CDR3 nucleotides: TGTGCCAGCAGTGAAGGACAGGCCCGGGAGAAAGCTTTCTTT.

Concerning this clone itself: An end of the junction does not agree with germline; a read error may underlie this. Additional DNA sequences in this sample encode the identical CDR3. Here the CDR3 reads CAISEPQERYEQYF. CDR3 sequence (DNA): TGTGCCATCAGTGAGCCACAGGAACGGTACGAGCAATACTTC. The chain links TRBV10-3 to TRBJ2-7, with a tentative D call TRBD1 (5 bases). Germline values: CDR1 ENHRY, CDR2 SYGVKD. The CDR3 is made up of 14 amino acids.

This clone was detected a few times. The CDR3, as DNA: TGTGCCATCAGTGAGGGTAGGGGAGCTTTCTTT. Its translation is CAISEGRGAFF. J is TRBJ1-1 and V is TRBV10-3; tentatively, D is TRBD1 (5 bases). Trimming removed 2 bases from V and 10 bases from J, with 8 bases in between. The germline gives CDR1 ENHRY, CDR2 SYGVKD. The CDR3 totals 11 residues.

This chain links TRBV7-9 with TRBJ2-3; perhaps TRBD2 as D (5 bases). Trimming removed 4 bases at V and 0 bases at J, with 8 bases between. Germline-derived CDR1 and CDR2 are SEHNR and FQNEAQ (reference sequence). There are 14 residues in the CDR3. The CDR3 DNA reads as TGTGCCAGCAGCTCCGGACTGAGCACAGATACGCAGTATTTT. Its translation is CASSSGLSTDTQYF.

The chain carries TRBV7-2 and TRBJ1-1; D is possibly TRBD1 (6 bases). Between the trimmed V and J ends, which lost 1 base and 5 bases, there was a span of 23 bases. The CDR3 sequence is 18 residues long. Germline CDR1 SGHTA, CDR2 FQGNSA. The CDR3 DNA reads TGTGCCAGCAGCTTAGGAGGCAGGGGCCGGGGGCGTGGAACTGAAGCTTTCTTT. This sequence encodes CASSLGGRGRGRGTEAFF.

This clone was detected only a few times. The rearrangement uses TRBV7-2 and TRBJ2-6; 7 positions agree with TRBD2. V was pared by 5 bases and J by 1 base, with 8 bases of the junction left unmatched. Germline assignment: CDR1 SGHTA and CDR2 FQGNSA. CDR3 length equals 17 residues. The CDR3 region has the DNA TGTGCCAGCAGCGCGAAAGCGGGGACGTCTGGGGCCAACGTCCTGACTTTC. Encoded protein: CASSAKAGTSGANVLTF.

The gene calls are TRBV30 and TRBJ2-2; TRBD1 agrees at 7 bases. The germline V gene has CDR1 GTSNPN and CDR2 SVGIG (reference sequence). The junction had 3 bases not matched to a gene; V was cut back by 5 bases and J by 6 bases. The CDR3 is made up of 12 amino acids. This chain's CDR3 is CAWDRAAGELFF. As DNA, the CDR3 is TGTGCCTGGGACAGGGCGGCCGGGGAGCTGTTTTTT. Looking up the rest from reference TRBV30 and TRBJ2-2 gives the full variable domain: SQTIHQWPATLVQPVGSPLSLECTVEGTSNPNLYWYRQAAGRGLQLLFYSVGIGQISSEVPQNLSASRPQDRQFILSSKKLLLSDSGFYLCAWDRAAGELFFGEGSRLTVL.

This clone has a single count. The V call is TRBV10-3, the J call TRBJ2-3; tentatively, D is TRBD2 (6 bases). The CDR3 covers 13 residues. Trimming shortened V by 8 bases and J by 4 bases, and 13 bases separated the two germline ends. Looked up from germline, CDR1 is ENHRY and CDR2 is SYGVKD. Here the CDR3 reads CAIGGRDPDTQYF. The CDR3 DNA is TGTGCCATCGGAGGGCGGGACCCAGATACGCAGTATTTT.

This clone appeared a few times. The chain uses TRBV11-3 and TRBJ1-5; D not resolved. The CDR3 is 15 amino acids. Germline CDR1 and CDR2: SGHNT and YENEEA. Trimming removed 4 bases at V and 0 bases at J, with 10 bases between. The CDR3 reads CASSCDSGSNQPQHF. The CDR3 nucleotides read TGTGCCAGCAGCTGTGATTCGGGTAGCAATCAGCCCCAGCATTTT.

The DNA for the CDR3 is TGTGCCAGCAGCCAAGCCTTCAATGAGCAGTTCTTC. It yields the protein CASSQAFNEQFF. This chain connects TRBV4-2 to TRBJ2-1; D uncertain. The germline gives CDR1 LGHNA, CDR2 YNFKEQ. The CDR3 is 12 amino acids. V was clipped by 1 base and J by 6 bases, with 4 bases between them.

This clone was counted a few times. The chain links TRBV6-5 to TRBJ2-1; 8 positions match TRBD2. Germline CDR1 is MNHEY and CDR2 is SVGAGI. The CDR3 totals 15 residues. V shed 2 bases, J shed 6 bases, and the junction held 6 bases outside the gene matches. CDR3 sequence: CASSYGAAGGNEQFF. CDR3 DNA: TGTGCCAGCAGTTACGGGGCGGCGGGAGGCAATGAGCAGTTCTTC.

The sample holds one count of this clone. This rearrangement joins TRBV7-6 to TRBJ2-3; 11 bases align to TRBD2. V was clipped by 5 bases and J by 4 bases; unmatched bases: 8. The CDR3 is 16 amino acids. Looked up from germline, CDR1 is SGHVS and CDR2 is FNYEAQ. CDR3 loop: CASSPLAGGPPDTQYF. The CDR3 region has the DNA TGTGCCAGCAGCCCGTTAGCGGGGGGGCCGCCAGATACGCAGTATTTT.

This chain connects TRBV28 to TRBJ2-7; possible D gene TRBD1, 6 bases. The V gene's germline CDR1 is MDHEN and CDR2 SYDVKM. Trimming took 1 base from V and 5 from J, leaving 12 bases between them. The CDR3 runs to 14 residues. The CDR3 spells CASSLLDQGHEQYF. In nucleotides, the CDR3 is TGTGCCAGCAGTTTATTGGACCAGGGGCACGAGCAGTACTTC.

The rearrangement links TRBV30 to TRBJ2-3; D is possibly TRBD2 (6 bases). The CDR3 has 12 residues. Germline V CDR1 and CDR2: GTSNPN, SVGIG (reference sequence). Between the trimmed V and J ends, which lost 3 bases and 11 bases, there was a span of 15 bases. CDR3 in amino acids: CAWSTTGLGQYF. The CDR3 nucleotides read TGTGCCTGGAGCACGACGGGACTGGGGCAGTATTTT.